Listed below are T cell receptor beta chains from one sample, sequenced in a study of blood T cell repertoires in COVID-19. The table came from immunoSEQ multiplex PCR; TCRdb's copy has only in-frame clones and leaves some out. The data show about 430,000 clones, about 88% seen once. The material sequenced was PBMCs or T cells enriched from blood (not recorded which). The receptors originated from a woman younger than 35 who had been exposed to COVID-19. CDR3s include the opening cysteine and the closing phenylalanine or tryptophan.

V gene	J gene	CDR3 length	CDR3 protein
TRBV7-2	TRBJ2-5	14	CASRHRRIQETQYF
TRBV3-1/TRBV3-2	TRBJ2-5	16	CASSQEGTTPQETQYF
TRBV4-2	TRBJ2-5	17	CASSQGREAGGQETQYF
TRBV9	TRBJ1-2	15	CASSVLQGAGYGYTF
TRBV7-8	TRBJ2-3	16	CASSNAGVTSTDTQYF
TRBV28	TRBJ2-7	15	CASSLVPSGGHEQYF
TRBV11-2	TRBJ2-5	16	CASSLGVAGGQETQYF
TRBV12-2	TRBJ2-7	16	CASRPLWREGTYEQYF
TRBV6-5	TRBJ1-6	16	CASSYSTRGYNSPLHF
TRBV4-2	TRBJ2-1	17	CASSQVQGFGSYNEQFF
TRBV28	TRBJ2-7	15	CASSVTGTAIDEQYF
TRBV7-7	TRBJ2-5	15	CASSLGVATQETQYF
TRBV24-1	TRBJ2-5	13	CATSISGVETQYF
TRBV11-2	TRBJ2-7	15	CASSIGQATSYEQYF
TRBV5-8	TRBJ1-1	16	CASSDRTASINTEAFF
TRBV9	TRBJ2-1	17	CASSVAAGALIYNEQFF
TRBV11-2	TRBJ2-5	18	CASSPKTPGQGRRETQYF
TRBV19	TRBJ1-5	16	CASSIVGQGSNQPQHF
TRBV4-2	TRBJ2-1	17	CASSQDGSGSSYNEQFF
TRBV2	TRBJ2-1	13	CASSEGLYNEQFF
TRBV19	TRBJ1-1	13	CASTDRVGTEAFF
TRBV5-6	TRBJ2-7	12	CASQGTSYEQYF
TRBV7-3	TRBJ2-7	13	CASSPLVGNEQYF
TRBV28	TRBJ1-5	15	CASSFRGSGNQPQHF